The 30 T cell receptor beta chains presented below share a single source sample, sequenced in a study of patients and donors after allogeneic stem cell transplantation (dated by TCRdb to the early 2020s). Library prep was done by RT-PCR. The data were produced on a NextSeq 550. The raw public reads went through TCRdb reprocessing: fastp at Q25, MiXCR clone calling, in-frame beta chains kept. For every CDR3 protein sequence, its rows merge into one entry that carries the most common genes and DNA. This sample is represented by about 31,000 distinct CDR3 sequences; nearly 7% of them were singletons. The top ten constitute about 34% of the sample. Sequenced material: blood, either unsorted or a sorted T cell fraction (not recorded which). Source of these receptors: a human donor who was either an allogeneic HSCT recipient or a stem cell or donor lymphocyte infusion donor (not recorded which). It is not recorded whose cells these are; they may come from a transplant donor.

At least ten counts were recorded for this clonotype. J is TRBJ1-2 and V is TRBV29-1; D uncertain. Germline V CDR1 and CDR2: SQVTM, ANQGSEA. This CDR3 contains 11 residues. Trimming left V 6 bases short and J 7 bases short, with 12 bases between. The CDR3 is CSVRGVAGYTF. The CDR3 bases are TGCAGCGTCCGGGGTGTCGCTGGCTACACCTTC.

Ten or more counts support this clonotype. V and J are TRBV7-9 and TRBJ1-2; D is unresolved. Germline lookup yields CDR1 SEHNR and CDR2 FQNEAQ (reference sequence). This CDR3 has 15 amino acids. V lost 6 bases, J lost 3 bases, and 17 bases lay in between. CDR3 region: CASRPIREVHYGYTF. CDR3 sequence (DNA): TGTGCCAGCAGACCTATAAGGGAGGTCCACTATGGCTACACCTTC.

This chain connects TRBV11-2 to TRBJ2-1; the match to TRBD1 covers 8 bases. The CDR3 covers 12 residues. The V segment lost 5 bases and the J segment 13 bases; nucleotides outside the gene matches: 7. Germline V gene sequence: CDR1 SGHAT, CDR2 FQNNGV. The CDR3 sequence is CASSPPGQVQFF. The CDR3 coding sequence is TGTGCCAGCAGCCCGCCGGGACAGGTACAGTTCTTC.

This clonotype rates as medium-sized. J is TRBJ1-1 and V is TRBV20-1, with 10 positions matching TRBD1. The CDR3 runs 14 residues. The germline gives CDR1 DFQATT, CDR2 SNEGSKA (reference sequence). Germline trimming cut 1 base from V and 5 bases from J; bases unmatched to any gene: 4. The CDR3 is CSARATGGWTEAFF. The CDR3 DNA follows: TGCAGTGCTAGAGCGACAGGGGGCTGGACTGAAGCTTTCTTT.

This clonotype was seen repeatedly, ten times or more. The V gene is TRBV7-2, the J gene TRBJ1-6, with D unresolved. The CDR3 length is 12 residues. The germline CDR1 and CDR2 sequences are SGHTA and FQGNSA. The V gene lost 1 base and the J gene lost 10 bases, with 5 bases spanning the gap. The CDR3 loop is CASSLERSPLHF. CDR3 coding DNA: TGTGCCAGCAGCTTAGAACGATCACCCCTCCACTTT.

The gene calls are TRBV20-1 and TRBJ2-3; 12 positions match TRBD2. Germline assignment: CDR1 DFQATT and CDR2 SNEGSKA (reference sequence). CDR3 length: 14 amino acids. The trim removed 5 bases at V and 3 bases at J, leaving 3 bases unmatched. The CDR3 DNA reads as TGCAGTGCTTTCCTAGCGGGGGGGACAGATACGCAGTATTTT. It codes for CSAFLAGGTDTQYF.

This chain uses TRBV6-4 with TRBJ1-6; maybe TRBD1 (5 bases). With 10 bases removed from V and 3 bases from J, the gap between germline ends came to 19 bases. The CDR3 covers 16 residues. Germline values: CDR1 MRHNA, CDR2 SNTAGT. CDR3: CANTARTGVYNSPLHF. The CDR3 DNA reads TGTGCCAACACGGCCCGGACGGGGGTCTATAATTCACCCCTCCACTTT.

The table lists this clonotype with many counts. The chain uses TRBV9 and TRBJ1-6, with D uncertain. The V gene lost 3 bases and the J gene lost 0 bases, with 10 bases spanning the gap. Germline lookup yields CDR1 SGDLS and CDR2 YYNGEE. This CDR3 contains 16 residues. CDR3 protein: CASSAFTSSYNSPLHF. The CDR3 nucleotides read TGTGCCAGCAGCGCATTTACGAGCTCCTATAATTCACCCCTCCACTTT.

At least ten counts were recorded for this clonotype. The chain couples TRBV5-1 to TRBJ2-7, with 13 bases that match TRBD2. This CDR3 is 15 amino acids long. Germline V lookup: CDR1 SGHRS, CDR2 YFSETQ. J was trimmed by 5 bases and V by 4 bases; bases with no gene match: 6. The CDR3 coding sequence is TGCGCCAGCAGCCCCTGGACTAGCGGGAGTGACGAGCAGTACTTC. This gives the protein CASSPWTSGSDEQYF.

In this sample, this clonotype turned up many times. Here the CDR3 reads CASSSISGANVLTF. DNA of the CDR3: TGCGCCAGCAGCTCAATCTCTGGGGCCAACGTCCTGACTTTC. The V call is TRBV5-1, the J call TRBJ2-6; D uncertain. The CDR3 covers 14 residues. V was clipped by 3 bases and J by 0 bases, with 4 bases between them. The germline V gene has CDR1 SGHRS and CDR2 YFSETQ.

At least ten counts were recorded for this clonotype. The chain couples TRBV15 to TRBJ2-7; D is undetermined. Germline V gene data show CDR1 as LNHNV and CDR2 as YYDKDF (reference sequence). This CDR3 is 12 amino acids long. V lost 3 bases, J lost 5 bases, and 8 bases lay in between. Here the CDR3 reads CATSSLGNEQYF. The CDR3 coding sequence is TGTGCCACCAGCAGTCTGGGTAACGAGCAGTACTTC.

This clonotype was counted ten times or more. The chain couples TRBV5-1 to TRBJ2-3; 11 nucleotides match TRBD2. The CDR3 contains 16 residues. V shed 3 bases, J shed 2 bases, and the junction held 5 bases outside the gene matches. Germline V gene data show CDR1 as SGHRS and CDR2 as YFSETQ. The CDR3: CASSSGLAEPTDTQYF. In DNA form, the CDR3 reads TGCGCCAGCAGCTCGGGACTAGCGGAACCCACAGATACGCAGTATTTT.

This clonotype appeared many times. The CDR3 DNA follows: TGCAGCGTTCAGGACTCGGCGGGGTCCTACAATGAGCAGTTCTTC. Amino acid sequence: CSVQDSAGSYNEQFF. The chain recombines TRBV29-1 with TRBJ2-1, with D tentatively TRBD2 (6 bases). V lost 5 bases, J lost 1 base, and 15 bases lay in between. In germline, CDR1 is SQVTM, CDR2 ANQGSEA. The CDR3 contains 15 residues.

At least ten counts were recorded for this clonotype. The chain employs TRBV15 and TRBJ1-5; tentatively, D is TRBD1 (5 bases). Germline lookup yields CDR1 LNHNV and CDR2 YYDKDF (reference sequence). This CDR3 contains 17 residues. Trimming cost V 4 bases and J 7 bases, with 23 bases left between them. In DNA form, the CDR3 reads TGTGCCACCAGCAAAGCTTCGGGACCGTCGTTGGGGCAGCCCCAGCATTTT. Amino acid sequence: CATSKASGPSLGQPQHF.

V is TRBV7-2 and J is TRBJ2-1, with TRBD2 identical over 8 bases. The CDR3 consists of 13 residues. V gave up 3 bases and J gave up 7 bases; unmatched junction bases: 2. Germline V gene sequence: CDR1 SGHTA, CDR2 FQGNSA. CDR3 coding DNA: TGTGCCAGCAGCTTCAGCGGGAGAAATGAGCAGTTCTTC. Translating gives CASSFSGRNEQFF.

In this sample, this clonotype turned up a few times. The chain carries TRBV28 and TRBJ2-1; D remains unclear. Germline V gives CDR1 MDHEN, CDR2 SYDVKM. This CDR3 is built from 13 residues. V was pared by 5 bases and J by 5 bases, with 10 bases between. Here the CDR3 reads CASSSPQNNEQFF. The DNA of the CDR3 is TGTGCCAGCAGTAGCCCGCAAAACAATGAGCAGTTCTTC. Filled out from reference TRBV28 and TRBJ2-1, the complete variable domain reads DVKVTQSSRYLVKRTGEKVFLECVQDMDHENMFWYRQDPGLGLRLIYFSYDVKMKEKGDIPEGYSVSREKKERFSLILESASTNQTSMYLCASSSPQNNEQFFGPGTRLTVL.

This clonotype was observed many times. The chain links TRBV28 to TRBJ1-2, with a weak D call TRBD1 (6 bases). The V end was cut by 5 bases, the J end by 2 bases, with 9 bases between. CDR3 size: 13 residues. CDR1 is MDHEN, CDR2 SYDVKM, per germline. CDR3 DNA sequence: TGTGCCAGCAGTATCGACAGGAACTATGGCTACACCTTC. This gives the protein CASSIDRNYGYTF.

This clonotype was seen at least ten times. The chain combines TRBV28 with TRBJ2-1, with D possibly being TRBD1 (5 bases). CDR3 length: 13 amino acids. Trimming removed 3 bases at V and 6 bases at J, with 9 bases between. Germline CDR1 reads MDHEN; CDR2 reads SYDVKM. In DNA, the CDR3 is TGTGCCAGCAGTTTTATAGGGGTCAATGAGCAGTTCTTC. It encodes CASSFIGVNEQFF.

Many counts were recorded for this clonotype. The chain links TRBV4-1 to TRBJ1-2; TRBD1 aligns across 9 bases. The CDR3 loop spans 15 amino acids. The germline CDR1 and CDR2 sequences are MGHRA and YSYEKL. With V trimmed by 2 bases and J by 8 bases, 9 bases remained unmatched. CDR3 residues: CASSQSTGGHLGYTF. CDR3 DNA sequence: TGCGCCAGCAGCCAATCGACAGGGGGTCATCTAGGCTACACCTTC.

The V and J genes are TRBV7-6 and TRBJ2-2; D remains unclear. V lost 3 bases and J 4 bases, leaving 9 bases between the germline ends. Germline CDR1 reads SGHVS; CDR2 reads FNYEAQ. The CDR3 has 14 residues. The CDR3 nucleotides read TGTGCCAGCAGCTTTTATGATGGCACCGGGGAGCTGTTTTTT. This translates into CASSFYDGTGELFF.

The J gene is TRBJ2-5, the V gene TRBV6-6; a possible D gene is TRBD2 (7 bases). Trimming took off 3 bases at V and 2 bases at J, with 16 bases between the two ends. Looked up from germline, CDR1 is MNHNY and CDR2 is SVGAGI (reference sequence). The CDR3 is made up of 16 amino acids. CDR3 in DNA: TGTGCCAGCAGTTATGGGGGGGGCCTCTATCAAGAGACCCAGTACTTC. Its translation: CASSYGGGLYQETQYF.

The rearrangement joins TRBV10-3 to TRBJ2-7; perhaps TRBD1 as D (6 bases). The CDR3 covers 13 residues. V gave up 10 bases and J gave up 7 bases, with 20 bases separating them. Per the germline V gene, CDR1 is ENHRY and CDR2 is SYGVKD. CDR3 sequence (DNA): TGTGCCACACAGGGCCGCCTCGGATCGGAGCAGTACTTC. It yields the protein CATQGRLGSEQYF.

This clonotype was detected many times. CDR3 loop: CASSVAGRSTDTQYF. DNA for the CDR3: TGTGCCAGCAGCGTAGCAGGCCGAAGCACAGATACGCAGTATTTT. The chain employs TRBV9 and TRBJ2-3, with D unclear. Trimming took 0 bases from V and 0 from J, leaving 8 bases between them. Germline CDR1 is SGDLS and CDR2 is YYNGEE. This CDR3 contains 15 residues.

This clonotype was counted a few times. This sequence joins TRBV6-5 and TRBJ2-1; 7 positions match TRBD2. The CDR3 consists of 15 residues. Trimming cost V 1 base and J 4 bases; bases outside gene matches: 4. Per the germline V gene, CDR1 is MNHEY and CDR2 is SVGAGI. CDR3 amino acids: CASSYWGRAYNEQFF. As DNA, the CDR3 is TGTGCCAGCAGTTACTGGGGGAGGGCTTACAATGAGCAGTTCTTC.

This clonotype was observed a few times. The V and J genes are TRBV20-1 and TRBJ2-3; D is perhaps TRBD2 (6 bases). The V end was cut by 0 bases, the J end by 9 bases, with 16 bases between. The CDR3 is 14 amino acids. CDR1 is DFQATT, CDR2 SNEGSKA, per germline (reference sequence). This CDR3 is CSARDQDWAGTQYF. The CDR3 DNA follows: TGCAGTGCTAGAGACCAGGACTGGGCGGGGACGCAGTATTTT.

This clonotype was counted ten times or more. DNA for the CDR3: TGCGCCAGCAGCTTGAGGGGAGACTATGGCTACACCTTC. It codes for CASSLRGDYGYTF. The chain employs TRBV5-1 and TRBJ1-2, with a tentative D call TRBD1 (5 bases). CDR1 SGHRS and CDR2 YFSETQ come from the germline V gene. Trimming took 1 base from V and 3 from J, leaving 7 bases between them. The CDR3 has 13 amino acids.

V is TRBV5-1 and J is TRBJ2-1; D might be TRBD2 (6 bases). This CDR3 is built from 15 residues. Germline V CDR1 and CDR2: SGHRS, YFSETQ. Trimming took 0 bases from V and 6 from J, leaving 13 bases between them. Here the CDR3 reads CASSLEPGRGNEQFF. As DNA, the CDR3 is TGCGCCAGCAGCTTGGAACCAGGGCGGGGCAATGAGCAGTTCTTC.

This clonotype was observed at least ten times. In DNA form, the CDR3 reads TGTGCCAGCAGTTTAGTAGGGCAGTTCTACGAGCAGTACTTC. Translating it yields CASSLVGQFYEQYF. The rearrangement uses TRBV12-3 or TRBV12-4 and TRBJ2-7; D ambiguous. With 1 base removed from V and 3 bases from J, the gap between germline ends came to 10 bases. This CDR3 contains 14 residues.

There are many counts of this clonotype. The chain couples TRBV9 to TRBJ1-1; D is undetermined. The CDR3 is made up of 14 amino acids. The V end was cut by 0 bases, the J end by 11 bases, with 17 bases between. Germline values: CDR1 SGDLS, CDR2 YYNGEE. The DNA for the CDR3 is TGTGCCAGCAGCGTAGGAACTATGGGGTTAGAGGCTTTCTTT. It encodes CASSVGTMGLEAFF.

The V gene is TRBV15, the J gene TRBJ2-5; 9 positions match TRBD1. The CDR3 sequence is 19 residues long. V dropped 4 bases and J dropped 5; count of bases not matched to a gene: 20. Germline V gene lookup returns CDR1 LNHNV and CDR2 YYDKDF (reference sequence). DNA for the CDR3: TGTGCCACCAGCATAACCCGGGACAGGGAGTGGTCAGCCCCGGAGACCCAGTACTTC. This encodes CATSITRDREWSAPETQYF.